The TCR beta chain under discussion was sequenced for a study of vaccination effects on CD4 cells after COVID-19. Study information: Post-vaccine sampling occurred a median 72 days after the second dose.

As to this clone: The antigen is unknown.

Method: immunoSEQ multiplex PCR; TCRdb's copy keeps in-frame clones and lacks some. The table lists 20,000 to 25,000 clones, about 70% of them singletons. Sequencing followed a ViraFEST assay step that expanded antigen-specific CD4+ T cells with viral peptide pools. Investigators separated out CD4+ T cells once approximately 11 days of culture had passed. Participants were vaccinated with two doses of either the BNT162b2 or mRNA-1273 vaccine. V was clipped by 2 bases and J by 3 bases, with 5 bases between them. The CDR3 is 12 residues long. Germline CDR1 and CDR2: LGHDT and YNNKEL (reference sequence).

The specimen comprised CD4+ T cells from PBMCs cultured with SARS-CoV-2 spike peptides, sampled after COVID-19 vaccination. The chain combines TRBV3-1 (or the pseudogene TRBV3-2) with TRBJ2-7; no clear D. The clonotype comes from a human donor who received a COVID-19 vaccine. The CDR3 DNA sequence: TGTGCCAGCAGCCAAACCTACTACGAGCAGTACTTC. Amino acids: CASSQTYYEQYF.